This T cell receptor (beta chain) came from a study of blood T cell repertoires in COVID-19 (dated by TCRdb to 2019 to 2021). For the wider study: The collaborator samples originated in the United States, Italy and Spain and spanned the acute and convalescent phases of COVID-19. The prospective study material was composed of cDNA or gDNA derived from T cells, B-cell-depleted T cells, or PBMCs. Deeply sampled blood TCRbeta repertoires from subjects exposed to, actively infected with, or recovered from COVID-19 were included in the dataset. The repertoires were released in a freely available public database intended as a resource for research on the immune response to SARS-CoV-2. The samples were drawn from the first 160 participants of the ongoing ImmuneRACE study and from some 1,300 subjects provided by 6 global collaborators. The sample metadata nearly always contained a de-identified subject ID, COVID-19 status, age in years and sex. Where available, HLA class I and class II types were taken from metadata supplied by the sample provider and were not determined by assay-based typing. Paper-wide results and their limitations: The amount of clinical and demographic metadata varied by source and participant and was provided uncurated.

After removal of 5 bases from V and 0 bases from J, the junction retains 4 bases not matched to a gene. From the cysteine up to the phenylalanine, the CDR3 has a length of 15 residues. Only the CDR3 portion is preserved as DNA: 45 bases, with reading frame beginning at the first base. CDR1 and CDR2 are drawn from the germline V gene: MNHEY, SVGAGI. Details on this clone: Its antigen remains unidentified. No base quality information exists; no much larger clone differs at one position.

TCRbeta CDR3 regions were amplified from genomic DNA by means of the immunoSEQ Assay, a bias-controlled multiplex PCR. The paper's data handling went like this. The number of nucleated cells in each sample was estimated from the amplification of reference gene primers within the assay. To quantify the absolute abundance of each unique TCRbeta CDR3 rearrangement, sequence reads were collapsed and filtered. Productive Simpson clonality was computed per sample as the square root of Simpson's diversity index over productive rearrangements. The immuneACCESS repertoire file appears here via TCRdb, limited to in-frame rearrangements. These files lack a portion of the clones; in checked studies, under half of the deficit traces to unresolved V genes, and the cause of the others is not known. V, J and clone size derive from that table, while D and trimming were established from the DNA sequence. This sample holds about 350,000 clones; roughly 86% were observed only once. Of the sample, approximately 5.3% falls within the top ten clones.

Participants in the prospective study were enrolled through a virtual design, were aged about 18 to 89 years, and lived in fewer than 30 United States geographic areas. In the prospective study, participants were assigned to cohorts based on the clinical history participants reported in a screening survey and a study questionnaire. ImmuneRACE Cohort 3 recovered participants were defined by two consecutive negative NP/OP PCR tests, healthcare professional clearance, or symptom resolution. In the prospective study, mobile phlebotomists collected whole blood, serum and a nasopharyngeal or oropharyngeal swab from each participant. Prospective study participants could optionally give additional blood draws and questionnaires over an approximately two-month period. Before DNA extraction, prospective study blood samples were shipped either frozen or at room temperature.

Input material: PBMCs or T cells enriched from blood (not recorded which). The receptor was derived from a woman in her thirties who had recovered from COVID-19. The rearrangement joined TRBV6-5 to TRBJ1-5; TRBD1 fits 7 bases in the junction. For the CDR3, the sequence is CASSQGQSSNQPQHF. The nucleotide sequence reads as follows: TGTGCCAGCAGTCAGGGACAGTCTAGCAATCAGCCCCAGCATTTT.